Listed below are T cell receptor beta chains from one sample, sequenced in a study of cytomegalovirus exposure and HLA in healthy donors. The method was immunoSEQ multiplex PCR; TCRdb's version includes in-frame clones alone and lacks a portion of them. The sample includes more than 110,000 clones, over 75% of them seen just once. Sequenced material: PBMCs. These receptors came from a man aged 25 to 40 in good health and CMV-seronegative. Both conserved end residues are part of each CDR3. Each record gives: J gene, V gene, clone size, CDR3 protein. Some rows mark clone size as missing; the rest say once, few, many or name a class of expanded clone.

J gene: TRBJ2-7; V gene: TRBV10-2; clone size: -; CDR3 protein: CASSGLGQGASYEQYF
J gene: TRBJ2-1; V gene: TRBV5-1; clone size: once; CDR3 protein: CASSFGTGYNEQFF
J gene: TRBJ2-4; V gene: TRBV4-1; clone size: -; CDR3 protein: CASSQMRTGKNIQYF
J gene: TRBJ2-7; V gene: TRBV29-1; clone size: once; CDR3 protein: CSVSKQGPYEQYF
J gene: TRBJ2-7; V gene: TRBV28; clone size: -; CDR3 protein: CASSFSGSSYEQYF
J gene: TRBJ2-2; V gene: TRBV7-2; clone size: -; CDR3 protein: CASSSSGRTHRELFF
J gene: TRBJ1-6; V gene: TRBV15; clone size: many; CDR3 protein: CATSLSMENSPLHF
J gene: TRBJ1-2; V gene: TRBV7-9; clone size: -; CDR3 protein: CASSGGTVNGYTF
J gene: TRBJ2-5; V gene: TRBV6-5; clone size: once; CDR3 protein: CASSYRTGAKKTQYF
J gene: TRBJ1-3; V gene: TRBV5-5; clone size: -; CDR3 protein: CASSPGTDGNTIYF
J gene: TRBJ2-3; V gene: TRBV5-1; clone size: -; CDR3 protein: CASSPGTGTDTQYF
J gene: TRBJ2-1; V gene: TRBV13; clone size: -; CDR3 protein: CASSPLIRTLIPQPSSYNEQFF
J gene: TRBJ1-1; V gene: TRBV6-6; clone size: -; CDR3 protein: CASIVRGSNTEAFF
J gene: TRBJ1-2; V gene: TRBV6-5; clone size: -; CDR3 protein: CASSYSGTGGVGYTF
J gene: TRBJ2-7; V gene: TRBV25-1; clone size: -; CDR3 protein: CASRQTGGSGYEQYF
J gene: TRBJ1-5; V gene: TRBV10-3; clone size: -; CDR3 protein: CAISAREGNQPQHF
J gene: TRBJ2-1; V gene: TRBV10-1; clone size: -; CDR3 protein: CASSALSGTGNAGGDEQFF
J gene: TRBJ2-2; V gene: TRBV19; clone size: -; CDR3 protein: CASSIAGGWDTGELFF
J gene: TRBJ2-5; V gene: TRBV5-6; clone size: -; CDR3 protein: CASSPRTGQLQETQYF
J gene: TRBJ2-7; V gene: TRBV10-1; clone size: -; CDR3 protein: CASSDGQGVYEQYF
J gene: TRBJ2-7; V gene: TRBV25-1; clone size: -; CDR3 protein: CASSETGVGSSYEQYF
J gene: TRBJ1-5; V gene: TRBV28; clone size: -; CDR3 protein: CASSHGQGAVQPQHF
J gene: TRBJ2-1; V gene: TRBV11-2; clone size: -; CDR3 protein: CASSPLSGRRNEQFF
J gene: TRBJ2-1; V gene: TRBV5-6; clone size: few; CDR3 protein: CASSQTGNEQFF
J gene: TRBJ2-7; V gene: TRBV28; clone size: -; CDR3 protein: CASIQPGTSYERQYF
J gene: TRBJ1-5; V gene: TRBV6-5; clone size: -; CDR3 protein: CASSYKEASNQPQHF
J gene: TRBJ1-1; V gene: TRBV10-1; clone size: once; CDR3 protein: CASSEFTETGKAFF
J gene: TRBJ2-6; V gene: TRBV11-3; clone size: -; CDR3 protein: CASSLGGGRGDRGANVLTF
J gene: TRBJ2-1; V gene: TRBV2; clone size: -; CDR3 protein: CASSEAPRGNNEQFF
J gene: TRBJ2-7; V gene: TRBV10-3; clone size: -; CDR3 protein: CAISGLAEGGEQYF
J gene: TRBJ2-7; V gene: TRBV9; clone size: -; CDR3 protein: CASSVETSGRSSYEQYF
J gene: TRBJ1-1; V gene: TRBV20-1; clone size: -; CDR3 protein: CSAAGNTEAFF
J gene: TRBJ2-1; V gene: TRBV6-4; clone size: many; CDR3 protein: CASSQISGSSDEQFF
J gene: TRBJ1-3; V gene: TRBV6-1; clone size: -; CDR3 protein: CASSEAEVTLNTIYF
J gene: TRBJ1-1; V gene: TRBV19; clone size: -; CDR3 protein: CASGTENTEAFF
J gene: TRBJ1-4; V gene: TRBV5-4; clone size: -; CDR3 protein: CASSQGLRDHNEKLFF
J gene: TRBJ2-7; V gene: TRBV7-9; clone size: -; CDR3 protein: CASSLATVYVLYF
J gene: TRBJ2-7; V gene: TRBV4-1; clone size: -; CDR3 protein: CASSPVLVWSREQYF
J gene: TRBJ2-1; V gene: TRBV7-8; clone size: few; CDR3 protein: CASSLAVSPHNEQFF
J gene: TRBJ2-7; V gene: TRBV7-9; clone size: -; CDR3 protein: CASSSWTGNYEQYF
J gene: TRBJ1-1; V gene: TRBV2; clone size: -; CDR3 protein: CASEADTMNTEAFF
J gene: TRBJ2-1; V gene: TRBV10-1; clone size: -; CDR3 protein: CASSGISDDRGIYEQFF
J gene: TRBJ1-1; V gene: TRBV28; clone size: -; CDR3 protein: CASREVLNTEAFF
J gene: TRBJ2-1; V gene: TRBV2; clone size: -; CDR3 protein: CATHGYAYNEQFF
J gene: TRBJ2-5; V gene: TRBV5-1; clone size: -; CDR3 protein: CASSFGRAGGRETQYF
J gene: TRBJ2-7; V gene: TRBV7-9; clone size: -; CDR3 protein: CASSDPIRVYEQYF
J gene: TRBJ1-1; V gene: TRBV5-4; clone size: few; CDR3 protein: CASKHRELTDTEAFF
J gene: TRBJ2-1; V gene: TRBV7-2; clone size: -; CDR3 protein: CASSLSFLAGGGNEQFF
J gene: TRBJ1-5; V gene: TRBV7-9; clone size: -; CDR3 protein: CASSELSQPQHF
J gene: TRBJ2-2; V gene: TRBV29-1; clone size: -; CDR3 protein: CSVRKGLAGGGELFF